This TCR beta chain was captured by sequencing in a study of blood T cell repertoires in COVID-19. Looking at the study overall: Both acute and convalescent COVID-19 samples were obtained from the United States, Italy and Spain.

Study processing details: Reference gene primer amplification gave estimated nucleated cell counts. Using immunoSEQ multiplex PCR, the repertoire was profiled, and TCRdb retains in-frame clones only, with some absent. From that table come the V and J calls and clone size; the DNA was used to work out D and trimming. The table includes 140,000 to 150,000 clones, 87% detected once. On this clone: Other DNA sequences in this sample translate to the same CDR3.

The germline V gene has CDR1 SGDLS and CDR2 YYNGEE. The CDR3 has 14 amino acids. With 2 bases clipped from V and 4 bases from J, the junction kept 4 bases outside the gene matches. The V gene is TRBV9, the J gene TRBJ1-1; TRBD1 matches at 8 bases. The sequence derives from a man aged 45-65 years who had recovered from COVID-19. The sample taken for sequencing was peripheral blood. In nucleotides, the CDR3 is TGTGCCAGCAGCGTCGGACAGGGAGGCACTGAAGCTTTCTTT. Amino acids: CASSVGQGGTEAFF.